This T cell receptor (beta chain) was found in a study of blood T cells in healthy people across ages. This clonotype was seen a few times. The CDR3 contains 15 residues. CDR1 is GTSNPN, CDR2 SVGIG, per germline (reference sequence). V lost 6 bases, J lost 0 bases, and 7 bases stayed unmatched. A J-beta primer mix and a sample-barcoded 5' primer were used in a second PCR of roughly 6 to 12 cycles. MiXCR, run by TCRdb on the 5' RACE reads, gives a single entry per CDR3 protein. The sample records some 850,000 distinct CDR3 sequences, approximately 24% being singletons. The same sample was also used in a study of T cells of mothers and their children. That work states: Extracted RNA, in its entirety, went into cDNA synthesis at 1.5 ug per 15 ul.

The chain couples TRBV30 to TRBJ2-3, with TRBD1 identical over 9 bases. The receptor was derived from a boy younger than 18 in good health. Sequencing was carried out using blood. The CDR3 sequence: CACHHRGRSTDTQYF. The CDR3 DNA follows: TGTGCCTGCCACCACAGGGGGCGCAGCACAGATACGCAGTATTTT.